This T cell receptor (beta chain) was documented in a study of T-cell reconstitution after alpha-beta-depleted transplantation in children. This clonotype was picked up many times. No antigen is known for it. Looked up from germline, CDR1 is KGHDR and CDR2 is SFDVKD. The CDR3 has 15 amino acids. Trimming removed 5 bases from V and 9 bases from J, with 19 bases in between. This sample's TCRbeta library carried unique molecular identifier barcodes. Via MiXCR, TCRdb re-called the PCR reads, giving one row per CDR3 protein. The sample yields 330,000 or so distinct CDR3 sequences, about 7.3% seen once. Findings and limits, study-wide: Counts and diversity of T cells one year after transplant came mostly from newly produced T cells. Several hundred expanded graft clones reportedly gave rise to the alpha-beta T cells present about two months after transplant. Recipient T cells and thymic progenitors that survived were the source of the high TCRbeta diversity seen at day 60 in some patients.

The specimen comprised peripheral blood, sampled 360 days after TCRalphabeta/CD19-depleted stem cell transplant. V is TRBV24-1 and J is TRBJ2-1, with D perhaps matching TRBD1 (6 bases). This TCR came from a female patient aged 2 to 10 who had a stem cell transplant for Fanconi anemia, so the T cells may come from the graft donor. The CDR3 DNA reads TGTGCCACCAGTGTACGACAGGCCCATATGATTGAGCAGTTCTTC. Its protein product is CATSVRQAHMIEQFF.